The next 32 T cell receptor beta chains were all read from a single sample in a study of response to subunit inactivated influenza vaccine. Via MiXCR, TCRdb re-called the RT-PCR reads, giving one row per CDR3 protein. The profile shows some 800,000 distinct CDR3 sequences, 21% of them singletons. The sequences come from PBMCs from blood, collected roughly 5 days after vaccination. The receptors come from a man aged 50 to 60 who received an inactivated influenza vaccine.

J is TRBJ2-3 and V is TRBV4-2; 11 nucleotides line up with TRBD2. The CDR3 sequence is 16 residues long. CDR1 is LGHNA and CDR2 is YNFKEQ in the germline V gene. V gave up 3 bases and J gave up 6 bases; unmatched junction bases: 8. CDR3 DNA sequence: TGTGCCAGCAGCCACCCTAGCGGGGGGTTCCCCGATACGCAGTATTTT. Amino acid sequence: CASSHPSGGFPDTQYF.

A single count supports this clonotype. The chain joins TRBV27 to TRBJ2-3; 9 bases are shared with TRBD2. The germline gives CDR1 MNHEY, CDR2 SMNVEV (reference sequence). J gave up 6 bases and V 3 bases, and 4 bases lay outside the gene matches. The CDR3 runs to 14 residues. As DNA, the CDR3 is TGTGCCAGCAGTTTTAGCGGGAGTCATGATACGCAGTATTTT. Its protein is CASSFSGSHDTQYF.

The chain carries TRBV6-5 and TRBJ2-5, with D tentatively TRBD1 (5 bases). Germline CDR1 MNHEY, CDR2 SVGAGI. V was cut by 2 bases and J by 5 bases, with 12 bases left in between. This CDR3 is 14 amino acids long. The CDR3 region has the DNA TGTGCCAGCAGTTACGGGTCAGGGTATGAGACCCAGTACTTC. Translated, it gives CASSYGSGYETQYF.

This clonotype was detected only once. This chain links TRBV14 with TRBJ1-1; weak D call: TRBD1 (6 bases). Trimming shortened V by 0 bases and J by 6 bases, and 14 bases separated the two germline ends. Germline-derived CDR1 and CDR2 are SGHDN and FVKESK. CDR3 length equals 15 residues. The CDR3 bases are TGTGCCAGCAGCCAAGATCCTGACAGGAATGCTGAAGCTTTCTTT. Its translation is CASSQDPDRNAEAFF.

The chain employs TRBV5-1 and TRBJ1-6; D gene unclear. Germline-derived CDR1 and CDR2 are SGHRS and YFSETQ. This CDR3 spans 13 amino acids. V shed 0 bases and J shed 13 bases, with 11 bases lying between them. The CDR3 DNA reads TGCGCCAGCAGCTTGGGCGGCGAACCTCCCCTCCACTTT. Translating gives CASSLGGEPPLHF.

The chain links TRBV4-3 to TRBJ2-1, with 9 nucleotides matching TRBD1. With V trimmed by 1 base and J by 0 bases, 4 bases remained unmatched. The germline gives CDR1 LGHNA, CDR2 YSLEER. This CDR3 contains 17 residues. CDR3 DNA sequence: TGCGCCAGCAGCCAAGTTCGGGACAGGGACTCCTACAATGAGCAGTTCTTC. Its translation: CASSQVRDRDSYNEQFF.

The chain joins TRBV3-1 to TRBJ1-6; D remains ambiguous. Trimming took 4 bases from V and 10 from J, leaving 11 bases between them. The CDR3 contains 13 residues. The germline CDR1 and CDR2 sequences are LGHDT and YNNKEL (reference sequence). The CDR3 DNA reads TGTGCCAGCAGCCCCACGGGAAGGTCACCCCTCCACTTT. Translated: CASSPTGRSPLHF.

This clonotype was seen a handful of times. The V gene is TRBV9, the J gene TRBJ2-3, with D perhaps being TRBD1 or TRBD2 (7 bases each). Deletions cut 2 bases from V and 4 bases from J, with 17 bases between. Germline V gives CDR1 SGDLS, CDR2 YYNGEE. This CDR3 is 16 amino acids long. CDR3 region: CASSVTDREGADTQYF. In DNA form, the CDR3 reads TGTGCCAGCAGCGTGACAGACAGGGAGGGTGCAGATACGCAGTATTTT. The full variable domain, with the rest looked up from reference TRBV9 and TRBJ2-3, is DSGVTQTPKHLITATGQRVTLRCSPRSGDLSVYWYQQSLDQGLQFLIQYYNGEERAKGNILERFSAQQFPDLHSELNLSSLELGDSALYFCASSVTDREGADTQYFGPGTRLTVL.

This clonotype came up a few times. V usage is TRBV15 and J usage is TRBJ2-3; tentative D call: TRBD2 (6 bases). Trimming cost V 0 bases and J 4 bases, with 11 bases left between them. The CDR3 totals 15 residues. Germline values: CDR1 LNHNV, CDR2 YYDKDF (reference sequence). This CDR3 reads CATSREGLPPDTQYF. The DNA for the CDR3 is TGTGCCACCAGCAGAGAGGGACTCCCTCCAGATACGCAGTATTTT.

This chain links TRBV5-1 with TRBJ2-3; D call uncertain. V lost 3 bases to trimming and J lost 0 bases, with 8 bases between them. Germline loops: CDR1 SGHRS, CDR2 YFSETQ. The length of the CDR3 is 14 residues. This chain's CDR3 is CASSSQTSTDTQYF. CDR3 nucleotide sequence: TGCGCCAGCAGCTCTCAGACAAGCACAGATACGCAGTATTTT.

V is TRBV6-2 or TRBV6-3 and J is TRBJ2-7; the match to TRBD2 covers 11 bases. Looked up from germline, CDR1 is MNHEY and CDR2 is SVGEGT. CDR3 length: 17 residues. V shed 2 bases and J 1 base; nucleotides not matched to a gene: 7. CDR3 protein: CASSYPSSGRTSYEQYF. CDR3 bases: TGTGCCAGCAGTTACCCCTCTAGCGGGAGGACTTCCTACGAGCAGTACTTC.

This clonotype was observed a handful of times. The chain uses TRBV20-1 and TRBJ2-1, with 8 nucleotides matching TRBD1. The germline gives CDR1 DFQATT, CDR2 SNEGSKA (reference sequence). The CDR3 runs to 14 residues. V shed 4 bases and J 5 bases; nucleotides not matched to a gene: 7. The CDR3 is CSAKPGQGDNEQFF. The CDR3 DNA sequence: TGCAGTGCTAAGCCCGGACAGGGCGACAATGAGCAGTTCTTC.

The sample holds a few counts of this clonotype. The V gene is TRBV27, the J gene TRBJ2-1; 10 nucleotides align to TRBD2. The CDR3 runs to 15 residues. The germline gives CDR1 MNHEY, CDR2 SMNVEV (reference sequence). V lost 6 bases and J lost 2; bases outside the gene matches: 4. This CDR3 is CASSVSGRAYNEQFF. The DNA for the CDR3 is TGTGCCAGCAGCGTCAGCGGGAGGGCCTACAATGAGCAGTTCTTC.

Turning to this clonotype: A junction end diverges from the germline sequence, so it may reflect a read error. V is TRBV18 and J is TRBJ2-1, with TRBD2 matching over 9 bases. The CDR3 is made up of 15 amino acids. In germline, CDR1 is KGHSH, CDR2 LQKENI. CDR3 in amino acids: CGSSPFVAGANEQFF. The CDR3 region has the DNA TGTGGCAGCTCACCCTTTGTAGCGGGGGCAAATGAGCAGTTCTTC.

The chain combines TRBV6-1 with TRBJ1-5, with 8 nucleotides matching TRBD1. Unmatched junction bases numbered 13, after V lost 3 bases and J lost 9 bases. The germline V gene has CDR1 MNHNS and CDR2 SASEGT. The CDR3 loop spans 16 amino acids. CDR3 residues: CASSDLTRTGSAPQHF. The CDR3 DNA reads as TGTGCCAGCAGTGATTTGACTAGGACAGGGTCGGCGCCCCAGCATTTT.

This clonotype was detected a few times. V is TRBV3-1 and J is TRBJ2-6, with D uncertain. This CDR3 is built from 15 residues. From germline, CDR1 is LGHDT and CDR2 YNNKEL (reference sequence). Deletions cut 1 base from V and 0 bases from J, with 4 bases between. The chain's CDR3 is CASSQAYSGANVLTF. DNA of the CDR3: TGTGCCAGCAGCCAAGCCTACTCTGGGGCCAACGTCCTGACTTTC.

The V gene is TRBV28, the J gene TRBJ1-5, with a tentative D call TRBD1 (5 bases). CDR1 is MDHEN and CDR2 is SYDVKM in the germline V gene. The CDR3 is 17 residues long. V dropped 3 bases and J dropped 0 bases, with 15 bases sitting between them. The CDR3 spells CASSFPSGGISNQPQHF. The CDR3 DNA sequence: TGTGCCAGCAGTTTCCCAAGCGGGGGGATTAGCAATCAGCCCCAGCATTTT.

This clonotype was counted only a few times. J is TRBJ2-2 and V is TRBV6-5, with D uncertain. CDR3 size: 19 residues. With 0 bases removed from V and 6 bases from J, the gap between germline ends came to 23 bases. Germline V gene data show CDR1 as MNHEY and CDR2 as SVGAGI. The CDR3 DNA follows: TGTGCCAGCAGTTACTCGGTTCGCAGGTCTCGTACGTATGCCGGGGAGCTGTTTTTT. Its translation is CASSYSVRRSRTYAGELFF.

This clonotype was detected only a few times. The chain uses TRBV4-3 and TRBJ2-2, with TRBD1 identical over 7 bases. J gave up 3 bases and V 4 bases, and 2 bases lay outside the gene matches. Germline V gene lookup returns CDR1 LGHNA and CDR2 YSLEER. This CDR3 has 14 amino acids. The CDR3 sequence: CASSRDSYTGELFF. The DNA of the CDR3 is TGCGCCAGCAGCCGGGACAGCTACACCGGGGAGCTGTTTTTT.

On this clonotype: At one of its ends the junction is not consistent with the germline gene, which may arise from a read error. V is TRBV9 and J is TRBJ1-2, with D uncertain. The CDR3 is 14 amino acids. Germline values: CDR1 SGDLS, CDR2 YYNGEE. CDR3 sequence: CVSSPYQLSYGYTF. Written as DNA, the CDR3 is TGTGTCAGCAGCCCTTACCAGCTGTCCTATGGCTACACCTTC.

V gene TRBV28 combines with J gene TRBJ2-7; D call uncertain. Germline V gene lookup returns CDR1 MDHEN and CDR2 SYDVKM. Trimming removed 5 bases from V and 6 bases from J, with 14 bases in between. This CDR3 spans 13 amino acids. The CDR3 spells CASSQSSGGEQYF. As DNA, the CDR3 is TGTGCCAGCAGTCAATCCTCGGGCGGCGAGCAGTACTTC.

This clonotype turned up a few times. V and J are TRBV7-9 and TRBJ2-5, with 7 bases lining up with TRBD2. CDR3 size: 15 residues. Germline-derived CDR1 and CDR2 are SEHNR and FQNEAQ (reference sequence). The J segment lost 5 bases and the V segment lost 5 bases, leaving 11 bases of the junction unmatched. The CDR3 region has the DNA TGTGCCAGCAGCGCGGGACTATCTCTCATCGAGACCCAGTACTTC. It specifies CASSAGLSLIETQYF.

The chain uses TRBV20-1 and TRBJ1-2; no clear D. The ends were cut back, 3 bases at V and 7 bases at J, with 18 bases in the middle. CDR3 length equals 14 residues. In germline, CDR1 is DFQATT, CDR2 SNEGSKA (reference sequence). For the CDR3, the DNA is TGCAGTGCTAGTTCCGGGTTTAAGTCGCTTGGCTACACCTTC. This codes for CSASSGFKSLGYTF.

The V gene is TRBV12-3 or TRBV12-4, the J gene TRBJ2-3; D may be TRBD2 (6 bases). Deletions cut 6 bases from V and 6 bases from J, with 16 bases between. The CDR3 consists of 14 residues. Here the CDR3 reads CASSRDSARDTQYF. The CDR3 coding sequence is TGTGCCAGCAGCCGGGACTCCGCGAGGGATACGCAGTATTTT.

This clonotype was observed a handful of times. This rearrangement joins TRBV6-1 to TRBJ2-7; 11 positions match TRBD2. Germline values: CDR1 MNHNS, CDR2 SASEGT. The junction had 2 bases not matched to a gene; V was cut back by 4 bases and J by 3 bases. This CDR3 is 14 amino acids long. The CDR3 coding sequence is TGTGCCAGCAGTGGTAGCGGGAGGGGCTACGAGCAGTACTTC. Residues: CASSGSGRGYEQYF.

The chain is built from TRBV29-1 and TRBJ2-7; D is possibly TRBD1 or TRBD2 (5 bases each). The ends were cut back, 6 bases at V and 1 base at J, with 19 bases in the middle. The CDR3 length is 15 residues. CDR1 and CDR2 (germline): SQVTM, ANQGSEA. The CDR3 region has the DNA TGCAGCGTACCCCGGGACGGAGTCTCATCCTACGAGCAGTACTTC. Residues: CSVPRDGVSSYEQYF.

This clonotype came up once. The chain couples TRBV6-1 to TRBJ1-6; D perhaps matches TRBD1 (5 bases). The germline CDR1 and CDR2 sequences are MNHNS and SASEGT. V lost 1 base and J 7 bases, leaving 11 bases between the germline ends. The CDR3 covers 15 residues. In nucleotides, the CDR3 is TGTGCCAGCAGTGAAGTGGCAGGGTGGAATTCACCCCTCCACTTT. As protein: CASSEVAGWNSPLHF.

There are many counts of this clonotype. Here the CDR3 reads CSARSPGDTQYF. CDR3 nucleotide sequence: TGCAGTGCTAGAAGCCCTGGAGATACGCAGTATTTT. The chain joins TRBV20-1 to TRBJ2-3; D remains unclear. The CDR3 length is 12 residues. The V and J ends lost 2 bases and 5 bases respectively, with 8 bases between them. Germline CDR1 is DFQATT and CDR2 is SNEGSKA (reference sequence).

This chain uses TRBV6-5 with TRBJ1-6; D may be TRBD1 (5 bases). This CDR3 comprises 15 residues. Germline V gene lookup returns CDR1 MNHEY and CDR2 SVGAGI. Deletions cut 0 bases from V and 7 bases from J, with 10 bases between. The CDR3 region is CASSYSNRLNSPLHF. In nucleotides, the CDR3 is TGTGCCAGCAGTTACTCGAACAGGCTCAATTCACCCCTCCACTTT.

This clonotype turned up a few times. The chain is built from TRBV7-2 and TRBJ2-5, with 10 bases identical to TRBD1. This CDR3 is 15 amino acids long. Germline CDR1 and CDR2: SGHTA and FQGNSA. V lost 6 bases, J lost 5 bases, and 9 bases stayed unmatched. CDR3 nucleotides: TGTGCCAGCAGAACGAGGGGACAGGGGCGGGAGACCCAGTACTTC. Protein product: CASRTRGQGRETQYF.

The chain combines TRBV29-1 with TRBJ2-7; D is uncertain. The CDR3 length is 11 residues. V dropped 5 bases and J dropped 6 bases, with 11 bases sitting between them. The germline V gene encodes CDR1 SQVTM and CDR2 ANQGSEA. CDR3 in amino acids: CSVTQAREQYF. The CDR3 DNA is TGCAGCGTTACCCAAGCCCGCGAGCAGTACTTC.

The CDR3 sequence: CASSQDLDRVSGYTF. In DNA, the CDR3 is TGCGCCAGCAGCCAAGATCTAGACAGGGTCTCTGGCTACACCTTC. The chain combines TRBV4-3 with TRBJ1-2; TRBD1 agrees at 7 bases. V gave up 0 bases and J gave up 7 bases; unmatched junction bases: 8. This CDR3 spans 15 amino acids. Germline V lookup: CDR1 LGHNA, CDR2 YSLEER.